The sample holds many counts of the clone carrying this T cell receptor (beta chain). Its antigen remains unidentified. Quantitative 5'-RACE with molecular barcodes produced the TCR beta libraries. Each CDR3 protein gets one entry after TCRdb re-called the 5' RACE reads with MiXCR. The data show 250,000 or so distinct CDR3 sequences, 10% seen once. This specimen comes from a study of CD8 T cells in ankylosing spondylitis. V was trimmed by 3 bases and J by 6 bases, leaving 17 bases between them. Per the germline V gene, CDR1 is DFQATT and CDR2 is SNEGSKA (reference sequence). The CDR3 covers 15 residues. Regarding the study as a whole: Within peripheral blood, clones linked to disease were CD8+ and relatively rare.

The source of this sequence is a male donor with ankylosing spondylitis or in good health (not recorded which). The chain carries TRBV20-1 and TRBJ2-2; D remains unclear. The material sequenced was blood, either unsorted or a sorted T cell fraction (not recorded which). CDR3 bases: TGCAGTGCTAGTTGGGGTGGGTCCGTCGCCGGGGAGCTGTTTTTT. Translated: CSASWGGSVAGELFF.